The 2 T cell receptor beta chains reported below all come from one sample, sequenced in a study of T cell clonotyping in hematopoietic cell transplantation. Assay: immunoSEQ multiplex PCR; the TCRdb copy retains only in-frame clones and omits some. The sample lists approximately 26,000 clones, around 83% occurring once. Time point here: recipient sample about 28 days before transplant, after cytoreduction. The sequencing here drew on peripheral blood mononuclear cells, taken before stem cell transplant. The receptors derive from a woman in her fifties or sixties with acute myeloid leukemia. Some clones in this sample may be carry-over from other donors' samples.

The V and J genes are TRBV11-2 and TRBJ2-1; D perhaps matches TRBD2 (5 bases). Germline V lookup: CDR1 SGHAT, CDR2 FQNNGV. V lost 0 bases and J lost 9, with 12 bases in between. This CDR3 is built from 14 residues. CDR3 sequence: CASSLDRVGGEQFF. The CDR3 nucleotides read TGTGCCAGCAGCTTAGATAGGGTTGGAGGTGAGCAGTTCTTC.

CDR3: CASSVAVGTEAFF. In nucleotides, the CDR3 is TGTGCCAGCAGCGTAGCGGTGGGCACTGAAGCTTTCTTT. V and J are TRBV9 and TRBJ1-1, with unresolved D. V lost 0 bases and J lost 4, with 7 bases in between. Per the germline V gene, CDR1 is SGDLS and CDR2 is YYNGEE. This CDR3 contains 13 residues.